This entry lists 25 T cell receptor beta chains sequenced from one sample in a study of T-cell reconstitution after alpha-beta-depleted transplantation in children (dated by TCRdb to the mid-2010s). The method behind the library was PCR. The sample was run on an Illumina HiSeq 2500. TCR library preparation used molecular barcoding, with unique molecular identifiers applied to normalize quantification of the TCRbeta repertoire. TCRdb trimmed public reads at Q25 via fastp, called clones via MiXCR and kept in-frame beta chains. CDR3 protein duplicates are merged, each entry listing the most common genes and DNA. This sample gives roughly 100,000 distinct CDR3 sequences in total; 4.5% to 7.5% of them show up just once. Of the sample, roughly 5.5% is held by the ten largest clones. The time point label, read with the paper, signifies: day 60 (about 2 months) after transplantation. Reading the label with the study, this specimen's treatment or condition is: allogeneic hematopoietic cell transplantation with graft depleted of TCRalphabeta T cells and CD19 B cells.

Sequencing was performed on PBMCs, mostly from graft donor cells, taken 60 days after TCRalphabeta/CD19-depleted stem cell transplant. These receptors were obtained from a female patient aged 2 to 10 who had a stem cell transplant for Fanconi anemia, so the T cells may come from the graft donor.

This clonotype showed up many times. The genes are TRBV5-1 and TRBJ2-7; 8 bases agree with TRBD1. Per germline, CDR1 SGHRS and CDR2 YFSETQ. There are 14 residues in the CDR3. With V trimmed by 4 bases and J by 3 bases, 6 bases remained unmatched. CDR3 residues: CASSPGQVYYEQYF. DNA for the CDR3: TGCGCCAGCAGCCCGGGACAGGTTTACTACGAGCAGTACTTC.

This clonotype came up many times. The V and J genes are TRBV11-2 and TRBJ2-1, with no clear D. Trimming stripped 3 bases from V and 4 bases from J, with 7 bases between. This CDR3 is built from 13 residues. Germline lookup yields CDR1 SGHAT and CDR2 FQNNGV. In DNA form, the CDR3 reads TGTGCCAGCAGCTTGTTTAATTACAATGAGCAGTTCTTC. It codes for CASSLFNYNEQFF.

The CDR3: CASSLAGQGDSPLHF. The CDR3 region has the DNA TGTGCCAGCAGCTTAGCGGGACAGGGCGATTCACCCCTCCACTTT. The chain joins TRBV7-6 to TRBJ1-6; the match to TRBD1 covers 9 bases. Unmatched junction bases numbered 2, after V lost 0 bases and J lost 8 bases. In germline, CDR1 is SGHVS, CDR2 FNYEAQ. The CDR3 is 15 amino acids.

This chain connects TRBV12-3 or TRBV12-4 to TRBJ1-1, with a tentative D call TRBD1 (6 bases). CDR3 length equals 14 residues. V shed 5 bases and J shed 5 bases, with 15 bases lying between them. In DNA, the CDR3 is TGTGCCAGCAGTACACAGGGTTCTATGACTGAAGCTTTCTTT. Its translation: CASSTQGSMTEAFF.

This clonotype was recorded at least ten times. The CDR3 region has the DNA TGTGCCAGCAGCCTCGGTGCTAGCGGAGCAGAGACCCAGTACTTC. It codes for CASSLGASGAETQYF. The V call is TRBV3-1, the J call TRBJ2-5; TRBD2 agrees at 7 bases. Germline assignment: CDR1 LGHDT and CDR2 YNNKEL (reference sequence). Trimming cost V 4 bases and J 4 bases; bases outside gene matches: 9. The CDR3 covers 15 residues.

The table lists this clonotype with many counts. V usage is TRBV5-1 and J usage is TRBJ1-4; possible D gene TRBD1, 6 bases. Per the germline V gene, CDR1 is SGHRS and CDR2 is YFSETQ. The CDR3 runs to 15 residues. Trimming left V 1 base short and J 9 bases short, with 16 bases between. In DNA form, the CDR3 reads TGCGCCAGCAGCTTGCTTCCGGACAGCGGAAAAAAACTGTTTTTT. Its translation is CASSLLPDSGKKLFF.

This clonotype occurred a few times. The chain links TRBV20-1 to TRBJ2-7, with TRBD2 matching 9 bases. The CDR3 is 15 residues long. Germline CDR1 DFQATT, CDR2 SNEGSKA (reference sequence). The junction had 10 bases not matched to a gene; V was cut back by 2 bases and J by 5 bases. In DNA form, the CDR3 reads TGCAGTGCTAGAAATTCGCGGGGGGGCAGTAACGAGCAGTACTTC. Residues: CSARNSRGGSNEQYF.

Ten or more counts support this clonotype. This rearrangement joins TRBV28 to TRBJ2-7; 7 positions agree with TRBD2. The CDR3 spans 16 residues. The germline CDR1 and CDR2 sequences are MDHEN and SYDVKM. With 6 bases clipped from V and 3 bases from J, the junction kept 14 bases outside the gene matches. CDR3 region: CASRRDRDYPLYEQYF. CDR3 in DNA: TGTGCCAGCAGGCGAGACCGGGACTACCCCCTCTACGAGCAGTACTTC.

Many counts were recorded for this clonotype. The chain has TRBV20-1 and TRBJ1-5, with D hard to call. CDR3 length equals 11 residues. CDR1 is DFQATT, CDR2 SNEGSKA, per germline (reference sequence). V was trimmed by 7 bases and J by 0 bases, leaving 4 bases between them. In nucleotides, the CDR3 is TGCAGTGTATCTAGCAATCAGCCCCAGCATTTT. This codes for CSVSSNQPQHF.

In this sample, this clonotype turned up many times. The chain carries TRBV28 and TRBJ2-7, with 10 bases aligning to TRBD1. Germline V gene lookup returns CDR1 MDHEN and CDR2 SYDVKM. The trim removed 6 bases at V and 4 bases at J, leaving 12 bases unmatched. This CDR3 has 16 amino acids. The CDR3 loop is CASRPLGQGKGYEQYF. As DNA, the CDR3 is TGTGCCAGCAGACCGTTGGGACAGGGGAAGGGTTACGAGCAGTACTTC.

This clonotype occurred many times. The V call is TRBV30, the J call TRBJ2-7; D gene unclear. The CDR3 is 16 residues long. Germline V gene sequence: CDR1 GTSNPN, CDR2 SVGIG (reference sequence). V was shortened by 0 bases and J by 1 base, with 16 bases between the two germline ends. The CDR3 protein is CAWSVSGRILSYEQYF. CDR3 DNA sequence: TGTGCCTGGAGTGTATCTGGGCGGATTTTATCCTACGAGCAGTACTTC.

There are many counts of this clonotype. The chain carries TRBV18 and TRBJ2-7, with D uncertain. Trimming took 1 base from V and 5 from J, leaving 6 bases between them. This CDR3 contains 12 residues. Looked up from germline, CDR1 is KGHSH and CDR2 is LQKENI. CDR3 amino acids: CASSPLTDEQYF. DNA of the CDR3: TGTGCCAGCTCACCACTCACGGACGAGCAGTACTTC.

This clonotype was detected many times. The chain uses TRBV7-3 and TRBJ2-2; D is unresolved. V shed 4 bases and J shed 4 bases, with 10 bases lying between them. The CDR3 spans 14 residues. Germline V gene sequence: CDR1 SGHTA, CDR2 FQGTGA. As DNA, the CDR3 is TGTGCCAGCAGCTCATTAGGTATCACCGGGGAGCTGTTTTTT. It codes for CASSSLGITGELFF.

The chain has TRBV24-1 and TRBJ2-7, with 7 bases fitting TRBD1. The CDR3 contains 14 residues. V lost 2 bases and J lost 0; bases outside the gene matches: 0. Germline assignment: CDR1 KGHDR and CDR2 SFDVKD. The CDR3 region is CATSDSGGSYEQYF. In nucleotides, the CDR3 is TGTGCCACCAGTGATTCAGGGGGCTCCTACGAGCAGTACTTC.

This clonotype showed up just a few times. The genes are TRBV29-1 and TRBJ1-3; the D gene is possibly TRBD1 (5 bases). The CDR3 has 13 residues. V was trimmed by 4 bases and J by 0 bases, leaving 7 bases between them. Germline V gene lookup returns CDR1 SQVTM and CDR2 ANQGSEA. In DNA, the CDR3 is TGCAGCGTTGGGGGGAGCTCTGGAAACACCATATATTTT. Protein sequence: CSVGGSSGNTIYF.

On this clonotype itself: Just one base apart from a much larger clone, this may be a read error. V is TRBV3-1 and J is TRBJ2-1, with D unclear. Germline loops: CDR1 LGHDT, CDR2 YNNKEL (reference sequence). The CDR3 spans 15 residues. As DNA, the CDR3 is TGTGCCAGCAGCCAAGATCATCGAGCTTACAATGATCAGTTCTTC. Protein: CASSQDHRAYNDQFF.

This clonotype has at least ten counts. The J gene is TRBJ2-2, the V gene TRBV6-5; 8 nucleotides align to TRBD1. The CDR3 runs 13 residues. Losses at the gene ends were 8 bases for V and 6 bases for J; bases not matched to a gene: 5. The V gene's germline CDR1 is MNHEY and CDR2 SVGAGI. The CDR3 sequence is CASDRGPSGELFF. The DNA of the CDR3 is TGTGCCAGCGACAGGGGCCCATCCGGGGAGCTGTTTTTT.

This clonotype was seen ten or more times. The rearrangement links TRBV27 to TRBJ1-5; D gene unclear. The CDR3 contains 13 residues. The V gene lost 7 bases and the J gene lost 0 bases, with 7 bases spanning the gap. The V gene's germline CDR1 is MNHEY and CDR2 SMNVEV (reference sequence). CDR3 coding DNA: TGTGCCAGCATAATACCTAGCAATCAGCCCCAGCATTTT. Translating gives CASIIPSNQPQHF.

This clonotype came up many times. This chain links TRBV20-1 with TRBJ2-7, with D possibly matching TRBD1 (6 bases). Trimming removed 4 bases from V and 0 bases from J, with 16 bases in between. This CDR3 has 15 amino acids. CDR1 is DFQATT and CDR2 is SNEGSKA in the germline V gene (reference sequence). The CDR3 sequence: CSAIPRGRGSYEQYF. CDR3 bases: TGCAGTGCTATACCCAGGGGCAGGGGCTCCTACGAGCAGTACTTC.

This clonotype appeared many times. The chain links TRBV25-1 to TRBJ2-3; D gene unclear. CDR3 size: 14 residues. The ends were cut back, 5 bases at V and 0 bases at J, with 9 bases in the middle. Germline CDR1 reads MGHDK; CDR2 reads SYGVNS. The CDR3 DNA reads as TGTGCCAGCAGTCGACTGGGTAGCACAGATACGCAGTATTTT. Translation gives CASSRLGSTDTQYF.

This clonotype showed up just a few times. CDR3 region: CASSQDHGIGNTIYF. DNA of the CDR3: TGTGCCAGCAGCCAAGATCACGGTATTGGAAACACCATATATTTT. V is TRBV14 and J is TRBJ1-3; D is ambiguous. Trimming stripped 0 bases from V and 3 bases from J, with 9 bases between. CDR3 length equals 15 residues. Looked up from germline, CDR1 is SGHDN and CDR2 is FVKESK. The variable domain in full, completed from reference TRBV14 and TRBJ1-3, reads EAGVTQFPSHSVIEKGQTVTLRCDPISGHDNLYWYRRVMGKEIKFLLHFVKESKQDESGMPNNRFLAERTGGTYSTLKVQPAELEDSGVYFCASSQDHGIGNTIYFGEGSWLTVV.

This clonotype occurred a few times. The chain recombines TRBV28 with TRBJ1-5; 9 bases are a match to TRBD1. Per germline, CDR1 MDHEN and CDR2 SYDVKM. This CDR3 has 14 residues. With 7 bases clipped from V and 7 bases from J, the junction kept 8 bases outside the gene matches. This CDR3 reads CASKTGQGEQPQHF. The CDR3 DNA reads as TGTGCCAGCAAAACGGGACAGGGTGAACAGCCCCAGCATTTT. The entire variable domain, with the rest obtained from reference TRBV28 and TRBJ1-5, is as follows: DVKVTQSSRYLVKRTGEKVFLECVQDMDHENMFWYRQDPGLGLRLIYFSYDVKMKEKGDIPEGYSVSREKKERFSLILESASTNQTSMYLCASKTGQGEQPQHFGDGTRLSIL.

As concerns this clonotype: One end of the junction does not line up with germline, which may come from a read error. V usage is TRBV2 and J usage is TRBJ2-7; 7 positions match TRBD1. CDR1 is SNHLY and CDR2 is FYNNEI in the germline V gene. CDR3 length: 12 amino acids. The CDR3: CASSELDRPSHF. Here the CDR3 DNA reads TGTGCCAGCAGTGAATTGGACAGGCCCTCGCACTTC.

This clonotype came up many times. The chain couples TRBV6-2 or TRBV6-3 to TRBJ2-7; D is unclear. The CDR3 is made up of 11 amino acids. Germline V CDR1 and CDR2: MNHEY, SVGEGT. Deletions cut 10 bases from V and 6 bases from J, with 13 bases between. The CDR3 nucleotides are TGTGCCACCGGAGCGTTTGGCGAGCAGTACTTC. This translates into CATGAFGEQYF.

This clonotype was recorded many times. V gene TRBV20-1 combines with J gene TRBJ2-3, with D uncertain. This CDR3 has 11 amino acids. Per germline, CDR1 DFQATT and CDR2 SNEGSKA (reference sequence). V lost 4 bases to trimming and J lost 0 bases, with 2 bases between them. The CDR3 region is CSATSTDTQYF. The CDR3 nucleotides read TGCAGTGCTACTAGCACAGATACGCAGTATTTT.